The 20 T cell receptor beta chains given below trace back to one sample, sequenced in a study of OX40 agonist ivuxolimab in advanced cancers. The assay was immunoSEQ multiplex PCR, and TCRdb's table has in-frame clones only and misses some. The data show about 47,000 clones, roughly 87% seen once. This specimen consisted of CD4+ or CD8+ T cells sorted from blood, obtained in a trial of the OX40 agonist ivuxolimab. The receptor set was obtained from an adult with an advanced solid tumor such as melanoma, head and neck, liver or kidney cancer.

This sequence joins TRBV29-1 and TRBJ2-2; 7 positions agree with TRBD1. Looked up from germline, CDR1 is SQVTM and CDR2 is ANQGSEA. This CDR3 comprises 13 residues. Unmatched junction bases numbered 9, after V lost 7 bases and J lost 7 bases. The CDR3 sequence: CSGKTGIVGELFF. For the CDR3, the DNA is TGCAGCGGGAAGACAGGGATAGTCGGGGAGCTGTTTTTT.

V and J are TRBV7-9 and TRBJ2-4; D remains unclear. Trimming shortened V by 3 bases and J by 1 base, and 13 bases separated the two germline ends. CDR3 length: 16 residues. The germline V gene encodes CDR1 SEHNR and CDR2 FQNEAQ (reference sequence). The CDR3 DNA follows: TGTGCCAGCAGCTTGTTAGTTTCCCCGGCCAAAAACATTCAGTACTTC. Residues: CASSLLVSPAKNIQYF.

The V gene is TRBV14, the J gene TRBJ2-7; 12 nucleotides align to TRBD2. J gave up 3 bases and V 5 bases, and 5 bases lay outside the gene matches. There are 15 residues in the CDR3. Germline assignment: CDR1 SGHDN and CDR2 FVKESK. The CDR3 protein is CASSDGTSGLYEQYF. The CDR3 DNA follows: TGTGCCAGCAGCGATGGGACTAGCGGGCTCTACGAGCAGTACTTC.

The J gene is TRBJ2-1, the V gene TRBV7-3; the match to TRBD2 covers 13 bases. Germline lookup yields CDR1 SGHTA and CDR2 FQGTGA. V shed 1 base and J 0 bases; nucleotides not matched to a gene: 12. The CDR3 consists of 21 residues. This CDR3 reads CASSLRAPGLAGPRSYNEQFF. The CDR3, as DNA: TGTGCCAGCAGCTTAAGGGCACCGGGACTAGCGGGACCCCGCTCCTACAATGAGCAGTTCTTC.

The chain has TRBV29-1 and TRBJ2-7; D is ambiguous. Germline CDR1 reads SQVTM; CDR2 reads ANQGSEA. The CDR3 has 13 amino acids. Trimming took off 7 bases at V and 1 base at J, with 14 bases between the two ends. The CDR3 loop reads CSAKDTQSYEQYF. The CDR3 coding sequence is TGCAGCGCCAAAGACACCCAGTCCTACGAGCAGTACTTC.

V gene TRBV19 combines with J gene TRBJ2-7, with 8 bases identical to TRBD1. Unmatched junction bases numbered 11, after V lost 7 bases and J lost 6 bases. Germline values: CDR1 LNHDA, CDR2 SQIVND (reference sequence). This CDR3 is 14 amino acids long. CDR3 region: CASNHADRASEQYF. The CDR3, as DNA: TGTGCCAGTAATCACGCGGACAGGGCGTCCGAGCAGTACTTC. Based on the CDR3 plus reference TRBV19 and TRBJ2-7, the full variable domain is DGGITQSPKYLFRKEGQNVTLSCEQNLNHDAMYWYRQDPGQGLRLIYYSQIVNDFQKGDIAEGYSVSREKKESFPLTVTSAQKNPTAFYLCASNHADRASEQYFGPGTRLTVT.

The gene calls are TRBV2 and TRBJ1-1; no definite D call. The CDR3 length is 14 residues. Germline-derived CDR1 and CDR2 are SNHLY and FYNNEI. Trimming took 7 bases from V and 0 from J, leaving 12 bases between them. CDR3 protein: CASTALTMNTEAFF. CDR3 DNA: TGTGCCAGCACCGCCCTAACGATGAACACTGAAGCTTTCTTT.

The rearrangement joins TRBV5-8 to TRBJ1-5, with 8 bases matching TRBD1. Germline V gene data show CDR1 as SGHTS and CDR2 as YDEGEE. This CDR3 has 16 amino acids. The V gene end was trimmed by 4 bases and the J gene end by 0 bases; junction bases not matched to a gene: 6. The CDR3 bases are TGTGCCAGCAGCGGGGGACAGGTTTATAGCAATCAGCCCCAGCATTTT. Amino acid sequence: CASSGGQVYSNQPQHF.

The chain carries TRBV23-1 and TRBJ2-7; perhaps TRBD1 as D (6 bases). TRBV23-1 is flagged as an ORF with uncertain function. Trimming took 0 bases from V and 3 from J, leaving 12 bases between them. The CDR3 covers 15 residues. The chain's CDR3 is CASSQSGTPSYEQYF. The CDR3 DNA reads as TGCGCCAGCAGTCAATCCGGGACACCGAGCTACGAGCAGTACTTC.

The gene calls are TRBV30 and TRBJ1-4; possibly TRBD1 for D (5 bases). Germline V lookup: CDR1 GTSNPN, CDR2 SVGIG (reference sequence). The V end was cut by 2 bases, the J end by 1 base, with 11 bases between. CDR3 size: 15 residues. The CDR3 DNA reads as TGTGCCTGGAGTCGCCGGGGGGGAACTAATGAAAAACTGTTTTTT. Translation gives CAWSRRGGTNEKLFF. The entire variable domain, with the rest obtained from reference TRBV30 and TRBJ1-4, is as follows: SQTIHQWPATLVQPVGSPLSLECTVEGTSNPNLYWYRQAAGRGLQLLFYSVGIGQISSEVPQNLSASRPQDRQFILSSKKLLLSDSGFYLCAWSRRGGTNEKLFFGSGTQLSVL.

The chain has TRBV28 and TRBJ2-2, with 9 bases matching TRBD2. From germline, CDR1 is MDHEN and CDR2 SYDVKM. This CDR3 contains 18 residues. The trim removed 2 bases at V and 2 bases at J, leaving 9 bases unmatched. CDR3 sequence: CASSLVVWREGNTGELFF. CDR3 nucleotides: TGTGCCAGCAGTTTAGTCGTATGGCGGGAGGGTAACACCGGGGAGCTGTTTTTT.

CDR3 nucleotide sequence: TGTGCCAGCAGTTTGGGTCCTCGAGGACAGCCCCAGCATTTT. It specifies CASSLGPRGQPQHF. This chain links TRBV28 with TRBJ1-5; no clear D gene. CDR1 is MDHEN, CDR2 SYDVKM, per germline. This CDR3 region has 14 residues. The V end lost 3 bases, the J end lost 7 bases, and 13 bases lay between the germline ends.

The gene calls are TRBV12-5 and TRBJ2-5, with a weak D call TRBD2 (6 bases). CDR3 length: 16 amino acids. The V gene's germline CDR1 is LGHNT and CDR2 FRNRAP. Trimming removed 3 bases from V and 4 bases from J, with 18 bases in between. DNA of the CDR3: TGTGCTAGTGGTTTATCAGTCGGGGGTCCAGTAGAGACCCAGTACTTC. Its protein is CASGLSVGGPVETQYF. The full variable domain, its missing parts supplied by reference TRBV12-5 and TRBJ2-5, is DARVTQTPRHKVTEMGQEVTMRCQPILGHNTVFWYRQTMMQGLELLAYFRNRAPLDDSGMPKDRFSAEMPDATLATLKIQPSEPRDSAVYFCASGLSVGGPVETQYFGPGTRLLVL.

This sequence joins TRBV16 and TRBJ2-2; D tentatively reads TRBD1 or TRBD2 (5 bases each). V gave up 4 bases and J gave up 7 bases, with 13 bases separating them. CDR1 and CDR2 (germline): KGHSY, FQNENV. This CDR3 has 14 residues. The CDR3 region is CASSPIRDGGELFF. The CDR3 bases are TGTGCCAGCAGCCCAATCCGGGACGGCGGGGAGCTGTTTTTT.

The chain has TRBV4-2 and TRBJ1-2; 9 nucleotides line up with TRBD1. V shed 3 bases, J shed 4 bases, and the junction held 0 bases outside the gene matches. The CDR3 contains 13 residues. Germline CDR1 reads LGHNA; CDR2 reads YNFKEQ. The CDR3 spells CASSQTGGYGYTF. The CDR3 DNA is TGTGCCAGCAGCCAGACAGGGGGCTATGGCTACACCTTC.

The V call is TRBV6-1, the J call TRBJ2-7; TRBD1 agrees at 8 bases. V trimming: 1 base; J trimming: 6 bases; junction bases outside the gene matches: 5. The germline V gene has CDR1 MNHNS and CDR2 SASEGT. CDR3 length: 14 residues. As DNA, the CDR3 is TGTGCCAGCAGTGAAGGGGACAGGTTATCCGAGCAGTACTTC. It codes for CASSEGDRLSEQYF.

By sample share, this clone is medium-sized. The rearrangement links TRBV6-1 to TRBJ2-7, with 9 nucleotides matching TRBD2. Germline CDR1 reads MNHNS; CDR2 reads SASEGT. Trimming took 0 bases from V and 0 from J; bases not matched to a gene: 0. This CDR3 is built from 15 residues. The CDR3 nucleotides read TGTGCCAGCAGTGAAGCTAGCGGGAGCTCCTACGAGCAGTACTTC. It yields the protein CASSEASGSSYEQYF.

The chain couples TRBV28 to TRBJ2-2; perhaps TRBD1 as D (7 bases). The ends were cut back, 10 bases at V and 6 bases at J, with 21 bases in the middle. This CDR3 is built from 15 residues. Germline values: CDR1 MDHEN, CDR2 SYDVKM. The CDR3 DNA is TGTGCCACTAAAGGGGGCTCGGGAGTCGCCGGGGAGCTGTTTTTT. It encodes CATKGGSGVAGELFF.

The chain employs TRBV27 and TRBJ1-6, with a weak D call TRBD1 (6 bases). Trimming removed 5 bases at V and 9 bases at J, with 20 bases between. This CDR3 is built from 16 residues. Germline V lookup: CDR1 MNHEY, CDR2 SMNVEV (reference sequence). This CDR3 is CASSPYPTGLASPLHF. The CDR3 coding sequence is TGTGCCAGCAGTCCTTACCCCACAGGGTTGGCTTCACCCCTCCACTTT.

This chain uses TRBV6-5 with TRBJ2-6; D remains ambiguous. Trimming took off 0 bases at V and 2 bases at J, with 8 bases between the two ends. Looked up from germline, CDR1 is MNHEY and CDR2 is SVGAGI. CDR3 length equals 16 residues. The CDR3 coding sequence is TGTGCCAGCAGTTACTCGTCCCAGACTGGGGCCAACGTCCTGACTTTC. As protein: CASSYSSQTGANVLTF.